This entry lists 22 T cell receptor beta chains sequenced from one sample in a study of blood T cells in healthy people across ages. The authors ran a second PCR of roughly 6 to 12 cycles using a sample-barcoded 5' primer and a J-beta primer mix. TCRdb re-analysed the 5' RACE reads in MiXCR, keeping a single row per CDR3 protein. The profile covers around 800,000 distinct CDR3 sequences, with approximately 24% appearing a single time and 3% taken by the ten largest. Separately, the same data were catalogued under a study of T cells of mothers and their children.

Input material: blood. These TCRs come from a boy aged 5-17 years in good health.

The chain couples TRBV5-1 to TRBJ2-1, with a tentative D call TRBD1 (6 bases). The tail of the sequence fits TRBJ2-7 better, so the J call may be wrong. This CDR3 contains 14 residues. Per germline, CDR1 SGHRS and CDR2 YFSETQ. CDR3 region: CASSSRGPTYEQYF. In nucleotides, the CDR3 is TGCGCCAGCAGCTCCAGGGGTCCGACCTACGAGCAGTACTTC.

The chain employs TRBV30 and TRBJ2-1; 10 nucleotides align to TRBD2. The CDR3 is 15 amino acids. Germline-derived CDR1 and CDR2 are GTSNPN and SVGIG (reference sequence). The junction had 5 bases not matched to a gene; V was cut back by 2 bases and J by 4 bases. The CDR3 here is CAWSPSGGAYNEQFF. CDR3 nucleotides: TGTGCCTGGAGTCCAAGCGGGGGGGCTTACAATGAGCAGTTCTTC.

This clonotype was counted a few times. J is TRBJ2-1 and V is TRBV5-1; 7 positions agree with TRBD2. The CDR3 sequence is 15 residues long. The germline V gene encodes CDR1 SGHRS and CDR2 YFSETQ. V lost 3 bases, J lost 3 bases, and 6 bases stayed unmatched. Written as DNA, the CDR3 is TGCGCCAGCAGCTCACGGGACTACAGCTACAATGAGCAGTTCTTC. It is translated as CASSSRDYSYNEQFF.

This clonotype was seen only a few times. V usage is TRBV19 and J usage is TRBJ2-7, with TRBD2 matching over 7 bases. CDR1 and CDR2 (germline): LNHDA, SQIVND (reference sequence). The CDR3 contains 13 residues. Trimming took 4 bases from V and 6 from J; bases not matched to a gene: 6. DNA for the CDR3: TGTGCCAGTAGTACCCGCGGGGGTAGCGAGCAGTACTTC. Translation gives CASSTRGGSEQYF.

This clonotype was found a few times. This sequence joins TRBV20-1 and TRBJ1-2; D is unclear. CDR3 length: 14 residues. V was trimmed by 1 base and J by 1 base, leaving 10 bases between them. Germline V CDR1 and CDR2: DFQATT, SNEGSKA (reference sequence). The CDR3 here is CSARAVNLNYGYTF. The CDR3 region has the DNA TGCAGTGCTAGAGCAGTAAACCTTAACTATGGCTACACCTTC.

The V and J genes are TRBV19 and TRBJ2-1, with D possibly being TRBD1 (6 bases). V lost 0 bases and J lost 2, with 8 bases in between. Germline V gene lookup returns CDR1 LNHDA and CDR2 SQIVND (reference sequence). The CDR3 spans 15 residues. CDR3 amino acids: CASSIDGGTYNEQFF. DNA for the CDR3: TGTGCCAGTAGTATAGATGGGGGCACCTACAATGAGCAGTTCTTC.

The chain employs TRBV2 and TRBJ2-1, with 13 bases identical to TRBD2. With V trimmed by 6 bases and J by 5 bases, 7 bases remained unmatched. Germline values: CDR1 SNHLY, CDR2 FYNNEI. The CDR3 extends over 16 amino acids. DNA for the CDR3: TGTGCCAGCAGATATGGACTAGCGGGGGCAGACAATGAGCAGTTCTTC. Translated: CASRYGLAGADNEQFF.

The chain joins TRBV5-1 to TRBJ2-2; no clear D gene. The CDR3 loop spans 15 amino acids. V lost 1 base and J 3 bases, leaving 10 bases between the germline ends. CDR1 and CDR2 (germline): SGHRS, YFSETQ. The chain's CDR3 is CASSLSAQDTGELFF. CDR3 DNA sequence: TGCGCCAGCAGCTTGTCCGCCCAGGACACCGGGGAGCTGTTTTTT.

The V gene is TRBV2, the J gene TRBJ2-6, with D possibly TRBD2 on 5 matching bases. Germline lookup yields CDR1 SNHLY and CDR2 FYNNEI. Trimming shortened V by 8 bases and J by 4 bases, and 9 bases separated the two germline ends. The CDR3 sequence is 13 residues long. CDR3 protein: CASEGAGANVLTF. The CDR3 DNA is TGTGCCAGCGAGGGTGCCGGGGCCAACGTCCTGACTTTC. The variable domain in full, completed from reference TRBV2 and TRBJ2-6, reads EPEVTQTPSHQVTQMGQEVILRCVPISNHLYFYWYRQILGQKVEFLVSFYNNEISEKSEIFDDQFSVERPDGSNFTLKIRSTKLEDSAMYFCASEGAGANVLTFGAGSRLTVL.

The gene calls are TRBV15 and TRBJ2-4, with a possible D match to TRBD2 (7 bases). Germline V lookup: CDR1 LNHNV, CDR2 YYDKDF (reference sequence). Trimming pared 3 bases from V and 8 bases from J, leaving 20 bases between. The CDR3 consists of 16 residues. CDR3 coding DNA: TGTGCCACCAGCAGGGACTTGGGGGGGGCCTCGGACATTCAGTACTTC. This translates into CATSRDLGGASDIQYF. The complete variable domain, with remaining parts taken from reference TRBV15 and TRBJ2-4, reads DAMVIQNPRYQVTQFGKPVTLSCSQTLNHNVMYWYQQKSSQAPKLLFHYYDKDFNNEADTPDNFQSRRPNTSFCFLDIRSPGLGDTAMYLCATSRDLGGASDIQYFGAGTRLSVL.

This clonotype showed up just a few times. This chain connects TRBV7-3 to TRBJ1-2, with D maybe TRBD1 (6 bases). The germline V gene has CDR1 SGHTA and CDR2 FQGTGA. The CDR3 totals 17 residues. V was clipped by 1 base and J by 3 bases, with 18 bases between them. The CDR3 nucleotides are TGTGCCAGCAGCTTAAGGGGCCCCAAGGGGGGGGACTATGGCTACACCTTC. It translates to CASSLRGPKGGDYGYTF.

CDR3 sequence (DNA): TGCAGTGCCGGAGGTGGGGCAGGGGAGGAGACCCAGTACTTC. This translates into CSAGGGAGEETQYF. The chain carries TRBV20-1 and TRBJ2-5; D possibly corresponds to TRBD1 (6 bases). This CDR3 has 14 residues. V lost 6 bases and J 5 bases, leaving 19 bases between the germline ends. Germline CDR1 is DFQATT and CDR2 is SNEGSKA (reference sequence).

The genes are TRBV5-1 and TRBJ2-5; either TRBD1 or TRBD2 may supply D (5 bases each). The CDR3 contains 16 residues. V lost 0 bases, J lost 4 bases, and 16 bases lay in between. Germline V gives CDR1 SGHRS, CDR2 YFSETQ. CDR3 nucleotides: TGCGCCAGCAGCTTGGAGGTGTTCGGGGCCCGAGAGACCCAGTACTTC. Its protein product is CASSLEVFGARETQYF. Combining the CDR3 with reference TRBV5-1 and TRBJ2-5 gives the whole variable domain KAGVTQTPRYLIKTRGQQVTLSCSPISGHRSVSWYQQTPGQGLQFLFEYFSETQRNKGNFPGRFSGRQFSNSRSEMNVSTLELGDSALYLCASSLEVFGARETQYFGPGTRLLVL.

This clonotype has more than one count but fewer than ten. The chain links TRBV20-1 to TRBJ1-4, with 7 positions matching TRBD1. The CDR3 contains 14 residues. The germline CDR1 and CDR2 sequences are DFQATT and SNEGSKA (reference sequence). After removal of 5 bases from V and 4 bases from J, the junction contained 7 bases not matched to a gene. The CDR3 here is CSAPRQGLNEKLFF. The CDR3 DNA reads TGCAGTGCTCCGCGACAGGGACTTAATGAAAAACTGTTTTTT.

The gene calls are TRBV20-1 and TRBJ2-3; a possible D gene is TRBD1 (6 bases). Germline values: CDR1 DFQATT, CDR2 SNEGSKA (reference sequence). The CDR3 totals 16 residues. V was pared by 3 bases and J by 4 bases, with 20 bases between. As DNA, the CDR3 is TGCAGTGCTAGCGCAACCGGGACATATTACCCAGATACGCAGTATTTT. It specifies CSASATGTYYPDTQYF.

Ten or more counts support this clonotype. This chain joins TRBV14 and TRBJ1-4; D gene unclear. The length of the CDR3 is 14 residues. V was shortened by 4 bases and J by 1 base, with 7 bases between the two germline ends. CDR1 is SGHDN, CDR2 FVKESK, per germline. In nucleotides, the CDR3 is TGTGCCAGCAGCCTGACGGTAACTAATGAAAAACTGTTTTTT. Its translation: CASSLTVTNEKLFF. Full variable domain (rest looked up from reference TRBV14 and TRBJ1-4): EAGVTQFPSHSVIEKGQTVTLRCDPISGHDNLYWYRRVMGKEIKFLLHFVKESKQDESGMPNNRFLAERTGGTYSTLKVQPAELEDSGVYFCASSLTVTNEKLFFGSGTQLSVL.

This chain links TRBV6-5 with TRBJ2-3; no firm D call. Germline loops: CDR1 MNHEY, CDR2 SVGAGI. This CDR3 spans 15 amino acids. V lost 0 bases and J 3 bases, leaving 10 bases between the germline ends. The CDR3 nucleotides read TGTGCCAGCAGTTACTCGCAACGGGTGACAGATACGCAGTATTTT. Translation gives CASSYSQRVTDTQYF.

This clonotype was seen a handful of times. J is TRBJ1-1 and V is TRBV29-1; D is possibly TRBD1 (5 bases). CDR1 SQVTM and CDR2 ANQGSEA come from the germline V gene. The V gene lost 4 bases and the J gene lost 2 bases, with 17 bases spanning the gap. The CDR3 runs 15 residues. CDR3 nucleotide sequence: TGCAGCGTTGTCGGTGTAGGGCAGGGTAACACTGAAGCTTTCTTT. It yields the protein CSVVGVGQGNTEAFF.

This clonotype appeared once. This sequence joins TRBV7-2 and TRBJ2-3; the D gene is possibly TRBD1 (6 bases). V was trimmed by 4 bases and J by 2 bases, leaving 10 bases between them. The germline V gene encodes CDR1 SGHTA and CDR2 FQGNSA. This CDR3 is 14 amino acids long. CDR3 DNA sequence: TGTGCCAGCAGCTGGACAGACCACACAGATACGCAGTATTTT. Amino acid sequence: CASSWTDHTDTQYF.

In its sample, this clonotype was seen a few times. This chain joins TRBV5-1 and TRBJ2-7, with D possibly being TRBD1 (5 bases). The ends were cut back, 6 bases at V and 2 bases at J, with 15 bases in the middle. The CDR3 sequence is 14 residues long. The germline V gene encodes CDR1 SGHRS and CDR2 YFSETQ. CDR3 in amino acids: CASTAQAFAYEQYF. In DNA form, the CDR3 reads TGCGCCAGCACCGCACAGGCGTTCGCCTACGAGCAGTACTTC.

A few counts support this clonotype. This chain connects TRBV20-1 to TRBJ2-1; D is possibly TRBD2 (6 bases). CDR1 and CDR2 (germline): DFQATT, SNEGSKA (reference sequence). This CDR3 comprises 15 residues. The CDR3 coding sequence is TGCAGCGTTGAGGGTGGTAGCGGTTCCTACAATGAGCAGTTCTTC. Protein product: CSVEGGSGSYNEQFF.

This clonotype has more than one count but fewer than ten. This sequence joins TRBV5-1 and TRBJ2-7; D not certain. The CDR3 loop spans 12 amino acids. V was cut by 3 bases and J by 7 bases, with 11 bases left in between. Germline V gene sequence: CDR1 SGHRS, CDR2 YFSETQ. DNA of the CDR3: TGCGCCAGCAGCTCCGGACCCGATGAGCAGTACTTC. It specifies CASSSGPDEQYF.